Shown below are 27 T cell receptor beta chains from a single sample sequenced in a study of lymphopenia after photon versus proton radiotherapy. Sequencing was performed with immunoSEQ multiplex PCR; in TCRdb, only in-frame clones are kept and a portion is missing. The repertoire includes about 28,000 clones, 81% of them detected once, and around 30% sits in the top ten. Specimen: peripheral blood, collected from a patient treated with photon-based radiotherapy. Source of these receptors: a man over 45 with gastric cancer.

The chain is built from TRBV4-1 and TRBJ2-5; no clear D gene. The CDR3 has 12 residues. V dropped 0 bases and J dropped 5 bases, with 4 bases sitting between them. Germline values: CDR1 MGHRA, CDR2 YSYEKL. This CDR3 is CASSQEFETQYF. The CDR3 coding sequence is TGCGCCAGCAGCCAAGAGTTCGAGACCCAGTACTTC.

The chain combines TRBV6-1 with TRBJ1-6; tentative D call: TRBD1 (6 bases). The ends were cut back, 2 bases at V and 10 bases at J, with 18 bases in the middle. Per germline, CDR1 MNHNS and CDR2 SASEGT. The CDR3 has 16 residues. The CDR3: CASSESRLRGGSPLHF. The CDR3 DNA reads as TGTGCCAGCAGTGAATCACGGTTGAGGGGGGGATCACCCCTCCACTTT.

The chain recombines TRBV30 with TRBJ1-2; perhaps TRBD1 as D (6 bases). V was trimmed by 0 bases and J by 5 bases, leaving 13 bases between them. Per germline, CDR1 GTSNPN and CDR2 SVGIG (reference sequence). The CDR3 loop spans 14 amino acids. The chain's CDR3 is CAWSVGTLLYGYTF. DNA of the CDR3: TGTGCCTGGAGTGTAGGGACACTACTTTATGGCTACACCTTC. The whole variable domain, remainder taken from reference TRBV30 and TRBJ1-2, is SQTIHQWPATLVQPVGSPLSLECTVEGTSNPNLYWYRQAAGRGLQLLFYSVGIGQISSEVPQNLSASRPQDRQFILSSKKLLLSDSGFYLCAWSVGTLLYGYTFGSGTRLTVV.

V is TRBV5-1 and J is TRBJ1-2; no firm D call. The germline V and J ends were trimmed by 0 bases and 0 bases, with 6 bases remaining between them. Germline-derived CDR1 and CDR2 are SGHRS and YFSETQ. The CDR3 is made up of 14 amino acids. The CDR3 DNA sequence: TGCGCCAGCAGCTTGGAGGCAGCTAACTATGGCTACACCTTC. It encodes CASSLEAANYGYTF.

The chain recombines TRBV18 with TRBJ1-3; D unclear. V was pared by 5 bases and J by 2 bases, with 16 bases between. CDR3 length: 16 amino acids. CDR1 is KGHSH and CDR2 is LQKENI in the germline V gene. The CDR3 bases are TGTGCCAGCTCATCTTTTCCGGGAGCCACTGGAAACACCATATATTTT. This codes for CASSSFPGATGNTIYF.

This clone ranks as large. V is TRBV11-2 and J is TRBJ1-5; the D is unclear. The germline V gene encodes CDR1 SGHAT and CDR2 FQNNGV. This CDR3 contains 18 residues. Between the trimmed V and J ends, which lost 4 bases and 2 bases, there was a span of 21 bases. The CDR3 reads CASSSPRYAQRGNQPQHF. DNA of the CDR3: TGTGCCAGCAGCTCCCCTCGGTACGCACAGAGGGGCAATCAGCCCCAGCATTTT.

In this sample, this clone turned up a few times. The chain joins TRBV5-1 to TRBJ1-2; D is ambiguous. Germline V gives CDR1 SGHRS, CDR2 YFSETQ. V was cut by 0 bases and J by 2 bases, with 5 bases left in between. The CDR3 length is 13 residues. The CDR3 nucleotides read TGCGCCAGCAGCTTGGGAATGAACTATGGCTACACCTTC. Amino acids: CASSLGMNYGYTF.

V and J are TRBV6-6 and TRBJ2-4; no clear D. Deletions cut 0 bases from V and 11 bases from J, with 14 bases between. CDR1 and CDR2 from the germline V gene are MNHNY and SVGAGI (reference sequence). The CDR3 covers 14 residues. The DNA for the CDR3 is TGTGCCAGCAGTTACTCGAAACAACTAAAGGTTCAGTACTTC. Translated, it gives CASSYSKQLKVQYF.

V is TRBV7-6 and J is TRBJ2-5; possibly TRBD1 for D (7 bases). CDR1 and CDR2 from the germline V gene are SGHVS and FNYEAQ. The CDR3 totals 14 residues. V gave up 2 bases and J gave up 6 bases, with 13 bases separating them. This CDR3 is CASSLTAGGKTQYF. The CDR3 DNA sequence: TGTGCCAGCAGCTTAACGGCAGGGGGGAAGACCCAGTACTTC.

This chain links TRBV15 with TRBJ2-5; D not certain. Trimming removed 0 bases at V and 5 bases at J, with 7 bases between. This CDR3 spans 13 amino acids. Germline values: CDR1 LNHNV, CDR2 YYDKDF (reference sequence). In nucleotides, the CDR3 is TGTGCCACCAGCAGAGATCTCGGGGAGACCCAGTACTTC. Translating it yields CATSRDLGETQYF.

The chain carries TRBV5-1 and TRBJ2-3, with a possible D match to TRBD2 (7 bases). This CDR3 contains 16 residues. Germline CDR1 and CDR2: SGHRS and YFSETQ. V lost 4 bases and J lost 3, with 18 bases in between. The CDR3 DNA follows: TGCGCCAGCAGCCTGGGAGGGGGAGCGGCTACAGATACGCAGTATTTT. It codes for CASSLGGGAATDTQYF.

The rearrangement joins TRBV5-4 to TRBJ2-1; D ambiguous. CDR1 is SGHNT and CDR2 is YYREEE in the germline V gene (reference sequence). CDR3 length: 13 amino acids. V lost 3 bases and J lost 4, with 8 bases in between. The CDR3 DNA is TGTGCCAGCAGCTCCTCCAATTACAATGAGCAGTTCTTC. Translated: CASSSSNYNEQFF.

This chain joins TRBV19 and TRBJ2-1, with D tentatively TRBD1 (6 bases). Germline V gene sequence: CDR1 LNHDA, CDR2 SQIVND (reference sequence). This CDR3 is built from 14 residues. V gave up 5 bases and J gave up 2 bases, with 10 bases separating them. The CDR3 DNA is TGTGCCAGTAGTGTCGGACAGCCCTACAATGAGCAGTTCTTC. Its protein is CASSVGQPYNEQFF.

This clone occurred a few times. The chain links TRBV19 to TRBJ2-1; perhaps TRBD1 as D (6 bases). CDR3 size: 16 residues. In germline, CDR1 is LNHDA, CDR2 SQIVND (reference sequence). With 4 bases removed from V and 3 bases from J, the gap between germline ends came to 16 bases. This CDR3 reads CASSTQTGGYYNEQFF. The CDR3 nucleotides are TGTGCCAGTAGTACCCAGACAGGCGGGTACTACAATGAGCAGTTCTTC.

This chain connects TRBV19 to TRBJ1-1; TRBD1 agrees at 8 bases. There are 14 residues in the CDR3. Trimming took 6 bases from V and 4 from J; bases not matched to a gene: 7. Germline V gives CDR1 LNHDA, CDR2 SQIVND (reference sequence). As DNA, the CDR3 is TGTGCCAGTAGAGACAGGGGAGGAGGCACTGAAGCTTTCTTT. Residues: CASRDRGGGTEAFF.

The chain is built from TRBV10-3 and TRBJ2-2; D is unresolved. Germline lookup yields CDR1 ENHRY and CDR2 SYGVKD. This CDR3 is 13 amino acids long. Trimming shortened V by 7 bases and J by 3 bases, and 9 bases separated the two germline ends. The chain's CDR3 is CAITCRYTGELFF. CDR3 DNA: TGTGCCATCACGTGCCGTTACACCGGGGAGCTGTTTTTT.

A note on this clone: A read error may produce the germline difference seen at one junction end. The rearrangement joins TRBV6-6 to TRBJ2-2, with no clear D. Germline CDR1 MNHNY, CDR2 SVGAGI (reference sequence). This CDR3 spans 14 amino acids. The CDR3 DNA reads as TGTGCCAGCACTTACGAAACGAACACCGGGGAGCTGTTTTTT. Its protein is CASTYETNTGELFF.

This clone was detected a few times. The rearrangement joins TRBV15 to TRBJ1-2; possible D gene TRBD1, 5 bases. The CDR3 runs 12 residues. Germline assignment: CDR1 LNHNV and CDR2 YYDKDF (reference sequence). Trimming shortened V by 6 bases and J by 6 bases, and 11 bases separated the two germline ends. The CDR3 loop is CATRRDVDGYTF. The DNA of the CDR3 is TGTGCCACCAGGAGGGACGTGGATGGCTACACCTTC.

The rearrangement uses TRBV5-1 and TRBJ1-2; no clear D gene. CDR3 length: 15 residues. The germline CDR1 and CDR2 sequences are SGHRS and YFSETQ. V dropped 0 bases and J dropped 2 bases, with 11 bases sitting between them. DNA for the CDR3: TGCGCCAGCAGCTTGGACTTTACTAACAACTATGGCTACACCTTC. The encoded protein is CASSLDFTNNYGYTF.

With respect to this clone: One end of the junction fails to match germline, which may point to a read error. The V and J genes are TRBV23-1 and TRBJ1-2, with a possible D match to TRBD1 (5 bases). TRBV23-1 belongs to the ORF category, with a function that is uncertain. This CDR3 spans 14 amino acids. CDR3 amino acids: CASTQRGGNYGYTF. CDR3 nucleotides: TGCGCCAGCACTCAACGGGGGGGTAACTATGGCTACACCTTC.

J is TRBJ2-2 and V is TRBV6-4, with a weak D call TRBD2 (5 bases). CDR1 is MRHNA and CDR2 is SNTAGT in the germline V gene. Trimming removed 7 bases at V and 6 bases at J, with 6 bases between. This CDR3 comprises 11 residues. CDR3 loop: CASTGSGELFF. The DNA for the CDR3 is TGTGCCAGCACGGGGTCCGGGGAGCTGTTTTTT.

This clone showed up just a few times. The chain joins TRBV7-3 to TRBJ1-6, with D possibly being TRBD1 (5 bases). CDR3 length: 15 residues. Looked up from germline, CDR1 is SGHTA and CDR2 is FQGTGA. Trimming cost V 1 base and J 7 bases, with 11 bases left between them. CDR3 sequence reads: CASSLSWGRNSPLHF. For the CDR3, the DNA is TGTGCCAGCAGCTTAAGTTGGGGCCGAAATTCACCCCTCCACTTT.

This chain links TRBV14 with TRBJ2-5; D possibly uses TRBD1 or TRBD2 (5 bases each). CDR3 length equals 13 residues. Trimming removed 4 bases at V and 5 bases at J, with 11 bases between. Germline CDR1 and CDR2: SGHDN and FVKESK. This chain's CDR3 is CASSLGTMETQYF. CDR3 sequence (DNA): TGTGCCAGCAGCCTCGGGACGATGGAGACCCAGTACTTC.

CDR3 protein: CASTTPTTNSPLHF. DNA of the CDR3: TGTGCCAGCACCACGCCTACCACTAATTCACCCCTCCACTTT. The V and J genes are TRBV27 and TRBJ1-6, with no clear D. The V gene's germline CDR1 is MNHEY and CDR2 SMNVEV (reference sequence). CDR3 length: 14 residues. V gave up 7 bases and J gave up 6 bases, with 13 bases separating them.

This clone is a singleton in its sample. Written as DNA, the CDR3 is TGTGCCAGCAGTGGAGGGTCGACTAATGAAAAACTGTTTTTT. Translated, it gives CASSGGSTNEKLFF. The chain has TRBV27 and TRBJ1-4; D uncertain. The germline CDR1 and CDR2 sequences are MNHEY and SMNVEV (reference sequence). The CDR3 has 14 amino acids. V was trimmed by 5 bases and J by 2 bases, leaving 9 bases between them.

V is TRBV10-1 and J is TRBJ1-1, with D unclear. CDR1 and CDR2 (germline): WNHNN, SYGVQD (reference sequence). This CDR3 is 14 amino acids long. Trimming stripped 4 bases from V and 2 bases from J, with 11 bases between. CDR3 amino acids: CASSAGSQNTEAFF. CDR3 nucleotide sequence: TGCGCCAGCAGTGCCGGGTCCCAAAACACTGAAGCTTTCTTT.

In its sample, this clone was seen once. This rearrangement joins TRBV19 to TRBJ2-2; D remains ambiguous. Germline values: CDR1 LNHDA, CDR2 SQIVND (reference sequence). CDR3 length: 14 amino acids. Trimming stripped 6 bases from V and 2 bases from J, with 10 bases between. The CDR3 DNA reads as TGTGCCAGTAGGGAAGGACCCAACACCGGGGAGCTGTTTTTT. It translates to CASREGPNTGELFF.